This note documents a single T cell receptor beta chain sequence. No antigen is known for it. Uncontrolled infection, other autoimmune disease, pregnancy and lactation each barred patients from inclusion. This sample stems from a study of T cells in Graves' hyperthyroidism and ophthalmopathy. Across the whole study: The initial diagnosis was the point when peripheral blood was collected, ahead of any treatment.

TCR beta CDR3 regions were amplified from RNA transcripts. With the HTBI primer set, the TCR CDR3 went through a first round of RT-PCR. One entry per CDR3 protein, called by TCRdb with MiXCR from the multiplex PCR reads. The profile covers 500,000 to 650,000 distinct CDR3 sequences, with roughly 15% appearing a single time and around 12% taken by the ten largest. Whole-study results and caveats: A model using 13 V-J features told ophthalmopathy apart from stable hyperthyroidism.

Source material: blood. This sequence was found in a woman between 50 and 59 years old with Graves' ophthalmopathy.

The CDR3 nucleotides are TGCGCCAGCAGCCAGGGGACTAGCGTCTACGAGCAGTACTTC. Encoded protein: CASSQGTSVYEQYF. The gene calls are TRBV4-3 and TRBJ2-7, with TRBD2 matching over 10 bases. There are 14 residues in the CDR3. Germline CDR1 is LGHNA and CDR2 is YSLEER. V shed 3 bases and J 3 bases; nucleotides not matched to a gene: 2.